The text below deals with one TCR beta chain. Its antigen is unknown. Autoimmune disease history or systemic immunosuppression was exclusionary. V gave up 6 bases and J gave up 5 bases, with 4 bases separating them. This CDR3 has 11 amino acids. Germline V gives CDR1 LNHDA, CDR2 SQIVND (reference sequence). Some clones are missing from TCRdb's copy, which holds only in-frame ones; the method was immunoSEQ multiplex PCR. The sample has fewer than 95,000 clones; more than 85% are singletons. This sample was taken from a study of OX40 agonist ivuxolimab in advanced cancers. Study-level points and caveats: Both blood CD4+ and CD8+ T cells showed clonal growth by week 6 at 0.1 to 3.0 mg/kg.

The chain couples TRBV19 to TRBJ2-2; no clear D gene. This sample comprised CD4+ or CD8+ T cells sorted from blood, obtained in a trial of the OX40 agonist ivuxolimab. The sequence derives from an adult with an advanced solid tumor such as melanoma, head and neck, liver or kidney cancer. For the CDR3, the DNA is TGTGCCAGTAGACCAACCGGGGAGCTGTTTTTT. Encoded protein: CASRPTGELFF.